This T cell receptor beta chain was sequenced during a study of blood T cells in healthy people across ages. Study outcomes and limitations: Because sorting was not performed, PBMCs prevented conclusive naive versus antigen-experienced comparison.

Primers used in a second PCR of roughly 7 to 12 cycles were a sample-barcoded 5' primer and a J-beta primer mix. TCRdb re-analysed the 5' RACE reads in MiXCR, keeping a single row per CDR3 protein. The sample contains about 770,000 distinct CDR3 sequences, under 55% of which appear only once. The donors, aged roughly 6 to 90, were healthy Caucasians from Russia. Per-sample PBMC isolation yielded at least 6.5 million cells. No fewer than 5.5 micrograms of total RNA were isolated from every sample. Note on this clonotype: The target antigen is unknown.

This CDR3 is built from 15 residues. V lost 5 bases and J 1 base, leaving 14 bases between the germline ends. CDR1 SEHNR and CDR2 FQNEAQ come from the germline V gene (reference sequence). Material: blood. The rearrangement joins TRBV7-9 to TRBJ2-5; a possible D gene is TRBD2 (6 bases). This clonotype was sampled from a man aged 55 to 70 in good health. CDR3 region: CASSAAMGGQETQYF. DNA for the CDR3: TGTGCCAGCAGCGCCGCCATGGGGGGCCAAGAGACCCAGTACTTC. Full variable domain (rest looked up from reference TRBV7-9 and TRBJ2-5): DTGVSQNPRHKITKRGQNVTFRCDPISEHNRLYWYRQTLGQGPEFLTYFQNEAQLEKSRLLSDRFSAERPKGSFSTLEIQRTEQGDSAMYLCASSAAMGGQETQYFGPGTRLLVL.